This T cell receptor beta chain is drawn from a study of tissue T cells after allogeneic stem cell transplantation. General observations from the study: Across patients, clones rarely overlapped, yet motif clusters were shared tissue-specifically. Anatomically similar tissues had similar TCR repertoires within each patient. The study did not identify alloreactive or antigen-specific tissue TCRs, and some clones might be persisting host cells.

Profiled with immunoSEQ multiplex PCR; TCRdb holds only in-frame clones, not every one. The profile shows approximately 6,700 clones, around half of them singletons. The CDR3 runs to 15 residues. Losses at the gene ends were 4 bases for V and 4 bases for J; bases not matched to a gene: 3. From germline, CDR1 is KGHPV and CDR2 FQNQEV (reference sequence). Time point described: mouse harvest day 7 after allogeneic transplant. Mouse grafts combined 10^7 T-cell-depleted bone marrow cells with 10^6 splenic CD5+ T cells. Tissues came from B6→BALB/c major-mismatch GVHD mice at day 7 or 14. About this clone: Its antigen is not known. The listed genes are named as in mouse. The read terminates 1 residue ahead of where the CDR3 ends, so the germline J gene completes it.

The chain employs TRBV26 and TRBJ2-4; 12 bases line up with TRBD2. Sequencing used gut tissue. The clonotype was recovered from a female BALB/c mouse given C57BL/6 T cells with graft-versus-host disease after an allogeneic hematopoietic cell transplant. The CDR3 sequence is CASSQDWGGENTLYF. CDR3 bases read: TGTGCCAGCAGTCAGGACTGGGGGGGGGAAAACACCTTGTAC.